One sample yielded the 5 T cell receptor beta chains listed below, sequenced in a study of beta chain features in type 1 diabetes. Of the isolated RNA, all was reverse transcribed, and so the sequenced material was expressed TCRB transcripts. TCRdb keeps only in-frame clones here, not all; method: immunoSEQ multiplex PCR. The top ten hold 0.093% of the sample, which has roughly 610,000 clones, 15% seen once. Material for sequencing was naive CD4+ T cells from blood. These receptors originate from a man aged 18 to 30 in good health.

CDR3 DNA sequence: TGTGCCACCTCACTGCAAGGGGTAGAGACCCAGTACTTC. Protein product: CATSLQGVETQYF. V is TRBV6-5 and J is TRBJ2-5; D might be TRBD1 (5 bases). Trimming pared 10 bases from V and 4 bases from J, leaving 16 bases between. The CDR3 consists of 13 residues. CDR1 MNHEY and CDR2 SVGAGI come from the germline V gene.

The DNA for the CDR3 is TGTGCCAGCAGCCCAGACAGAATTAGCAATCAGCCCCAGCATTTT. This translates into CASSPDRISNQPQHF. V is TRBV27 and J is TRBJ1-5; D is possibly TRBD1 (5 bases). The CDR3 spans 15 residues. The V gene's germline CDR1 is MNHEY and CDR2 SMNVEV (reference sequence). Trimming stripped 6 bases from V and 0 bases from J, with 12 bases between.

The chain links TRBV2 to TRBJ1-1; the D is unclear. Trimming cost V 8 bases and J 5 bases, with 6 bases left between them. The CDR3 has 10 amino acids. Germline loops: CDR1 SNHLY, CDR2 FYNNEI. CDR3 residues: CASFRTEAFF. The CDR3 DNA sequence: TGTGCCAGCTTTAGGACTGAAGCTTTCTTT.

J is TRBJ2-1 and V is TRBV19; D is perhaps TRBD1 or TRBD2 (6 bases each). This CDR3 has 12 residues. CDR1 is LNHDA and CDR2 is SQIVND in the germline V gene (reference sequence). Trimming pared 7 bases from V and 9 bases from J, leaving 13 bases between. CDR3 protein: CASKRGLGEQFF. In DNA form, the CDR3 reads TGTGCCAGTAAACGGGGGCTGGGTGAGCAGTTCTTC.

This clone turned up a few times. Relative to the germline gene, one junction end is altered; a read error may explain this. Other DNA sequences within the sample encode an identical CDR3. This chain uses TRBV19 with TRBJ2-1; weak D call: TRBD1 (6 bases). The CDR3 runs to 14 residues. CDR1 and CDR2 from the germline V gene are LNHDA and SQIVND (reference sequence). CDR3 in amino acids: CASSTGSSYNEQFF. CDR3 DNA: TGTGCCAGCAGTACAGGGAGCTCCTACAATGAGCAGTTCTTC.